The entry below describes one T cell receptor beta chain. The target of this receptor is not known. No base-level quality is on record; no much larger clone is a single base apart. This sample was included in a study of cytomegalovirus exposure and HLA in healthy donors (dated by TCRdb to between 2016 and 2019). With respect to the entire study: According to a later analysis, the approximately 130 validation repertoires were produced on the same platform as the approximately 610 repertoires of the first cohort. Besides the first cohort of about 730 subjects, a separate validation cohort made up of around 120 different subjects was used. The aim of the study was to test whether cataloging public T cell receptors could identify signatures of past pathogen exposure. The study combined high-throughput TCR immunosequencing, statistical association of individual TCRs with disease status, and machine learning to predict cytomegalovirus infection status. Overall results and qualifications from the work: In a later analysis, TCRs clustered in the first cohort were found to also tend to co-occur in the 110 or so validation repertoires, with approximately 95% of cluster scores above 0. According to the authors, the approach could potentially be generalized to other disease states and immunological phenotypes. A later analysis had no HLA typing for the validation cohort, so co-occurrence there was scored across all 110 or so repertoires. A few of the identified cytomegalovirus-associated TCR beta chains were confirmed in vitro to be specific for cytomegalovirus antigens. Cytomegalovirus status was reported to be diagnosed by the classifier with high specificity and sensitivity in both the original and validation cohorts. The study listed around 160 TCR beta chains as associated with cytomegalovirus. While some public TCRs were present in many individuals, most TCR sequences turned up only very rarely across donors.

Separate from the approximately 700-subject first cohort, the validation cohort of roughly 120 subjects was the group to which the donors belonged. Based on the germline V gene, the CDR1 and CDR2 sequences are SNHLY and FYNNEI. The V and J ends are trimmed by 7 bases and 0 bases, leaving 10 bases between them. The CDR3 runs 14 residues from the cysteine to the phenylalanine. Kept here is only the CDR3 DNA, which spans 42 bases and is read in frame from base 1. Library creation used the immunoSEQ multiplex PCR assay. The study's own analysis went as follows. A statistical classification framework was built for diagnosing cytomegalovirus status from the catalog of TCR beta chain sequences. TCRdb took over this immuneACCESS table, retaining in-frame rearrangements with V and J assigned. Such tables are incomplete; in checked studies, under half of the missing clones stem from an unresolved V gene, and the remainder is unexplained. That table supplies the V and J calls and clone size; D and trimming were determined from the DNA. This sample is represented by a few hundred thousand clones; almost 90% of them were singletons. The top ten hold 0.35% to 0.45% of the sample.

The chain employs TRBV2 and TRBJ1-3, with the D gene not confidently named. The sequenced sample consisted of PBMCs. This receptor was taken from a woman aged 18-29 years in good health and CMV-seronegative. The CDR3 amino acid sequence is: CASITQSSGNTIYF. The DNA reads TGTGCCAGCATCACACAGAGCTCTGGAAACACCATATATTTT.